This is a list of T cell receptor beta chains from one sample in a study of Graves' ophthalmopathy and Graves' hyperthyroidism. Using its own MiXCR run on the multiplex PCR reads, TCRdb lists one record per CDR3 protein. Here the sample spans about 1.1 million distinct CDR3 sequences, about 35% being singletons. Sequenced: peripheral blood or thyroid tissue (not recorded which). These receptors were collected from an adult man with Graves' hyperthyroidism. The CDR3 runs from the conserved cysteine through the conserved F or W. D genes are given only for firm matches. Not every row has a clone size; where given, it reads once, few, many or a size class.

V gene: TRBV25-1; D gene: -; clone size: many; J gene: TRBJ2-7; CDR3 DNA: TGTGCCAGCAGTCCCAATCGTGTCGGTTACTACGAGCAGTACTTC; CDR3 protein: CASSPNRVGYYEQYF
V gene: TRBV25-1; D gene: TRBD2; clone size: many; J gene: TRBJ2-2; CDR3 DNA: TGTGCCAGCAGTGAAGAGGGACTAGACACCGGGGAGCTGTTTTTT; CDR3 protein: CASSEEGLDTGELFF
V gene: TRBV29-1; D gene: -; clone size: -; J gene: TRBJ1-4; CDR3 DNA: TGCAGCGTTTCACGGCGGGGCGACGAAAAACTGTTTTTT; CDR3 protein: CSVSRRGDEKLFF
V gene: TRBV10-2; D gene: -; clone size: -; J gene: TRBJ2-7; CDR3 DNA: TGCGCCAGCAGTGAGTCGAAGTCGCGGGACCACTCCTACGAGCAGTACTTC; CDR3 protein: CASSESKSRDHSYEQYF
V gene: TRBV25-1; D gene: -; clone size: many; J gene: TRBJ1-1; CDR3 DNA: TGTGCCAGCAGTGAATGGTCACAGCTGAACACTGAAGCTTTCTTT; CDR3 protein: CASSEWSQLNTEAFF
V gene: TRBV4-1; D gene: TRBD2; clone size: -; J gene: TRBJ2-7; CDR3 DNA: TGCGCCAGCAGCACCCGGACTAGCGGGGGCTACGAGCAGTACTTC; CDR3 protein: CASSTRTSGGYEQYF
V gene: TRBV28; D gene: TRBD2; clone size: few; J gene: TRBJ2-5; CDR3 DNA: TGTGCCAGCAGAAGACTAGCGGGGGGCAATCGGGAGACCCAGTACTTC; CDR3 protein: CASRRLAGGNRETQYF
V gene: TRBV7-9; D gene: -; clone size: -; J gene: TRBJ2-7; CDR3 DNA: TGTGCCAGCAGCTCAACAGCCGGGACGGAGCAGTACTTC; CDR3 protein: CASSSTAGTEQYF
V gene: TRBV29-1; D gene: TRBD1; clone size: -; J gene: TRBJ1-1; CDR3 DNA: TGCAGCGCCGAATTACAGGGGGCGGCTTTCTTT; CDR3 protein: CSAELQGAAFF
V gene: TRBV20-1; D gene: -; clone size: -; J gene: TRBJ1-6; CDR3 DNA: TGCAGTGCTTCACAAGGAAGTAATTCACCCCTCCACTTT; CDR3 protein: CSASQGSNSPLHF
V gene: TRBV6-5; D gene: TRBD2; clone size: many; J gene: TRBJ2-5; CDR3 DNA: TGTGCCAGCAGTAGATTCGGACTAGCGGGCGGAGAGACCCAGTACTTC; CDR3 protein: CASSRFGLAGGETQYF
V gene: TRBV7-9; D gene: TRBD2; clone size: -; J gene: TRBJ2-3; CDR3 DNA: TGTGCCAGCAGCCCCCTAGCGGGGGGGCACACAGATACGCAGTATTTT; CDR3 protein: CASSPLAGGHTDTQYF